Sequencing of this TCR beta chain was carried out in a study of blood T cells in healthy people across ages. The authors ran a second PCR of about 6 to 11 cycles using a sample-barcoded 5' primer and a J-beta primer mix. A template-switch adaptor with 12 random nucleotides tagged each cDNA molecule. TCRdb fed the 5' RACE reads into MiXCR, producing one record per CDR3 protein. The table shows about 640,000 distinct CDR3 sequences, with 58% occurring only once. Details on this clonotype: The antigen is unknown.

Study findings and constraints: Both naive CD4+ cell counts and diversity were greater in long-lived donors than in aged donors. Per million T cells, the diversity of TCR beta decreased roughly linearly as age advanced.

It was approximately 9 milliliters of peripheral blood that were drawn from each donor. Germline V gene data show CDR1 as LGHNA and CDR2 as YNFKEQ. V dropped 4 bases and J dropped 4; count of bases not matched to a gene: 9. This CDR3 contains 17 residues. The sequence was collected from a man aged 60 to 75 in good health. The sample comprised blood. The chain employs TRBV4-2 and TRBJ1-5, with 11 positions matching TRBD1. The CDR3 bases are TGTGCCAGCAGCCGTACCCGGACAGGGGGCGGGAATCAGCCCCAGCATTTT. The encoded protein is CASSRTRTGGGNQPQHF.